The 13 T cell receptor beta chains presented below share a single source sample, sequenced in a study (dated by TCRdb to between 2014 and 2017). Cells that were CD4+CD25+CD127-/low were isolated as Tregs. Receptor amplification or capture employed 5' RACE. Sequencing was performed on an Illumina MiSeq. TCRdb applied fastp at Q25 and MiXCR to the public reads, then kept only in-frame beta chains. CDR3 protein sequences are deduplicated, and each keeps its most common genes and DNA. Present in this sample are several thousand distinct CDR3 sequences, more than 40% of which were seen just once. The leading ten clones occupy around 3% of the sample. The sequencing input was Tregs sorted from a lymph node. The source is a female donor with breast cancer.

This clonotype was seen a few times. The chain has TRBV30 and TRBJ1-1, with D hard to call. Per germline, CDR1 GTSNPN and CDR2 SVGIG (reference sequence). V was pared by 2 bases and J by 4 bases, with 17 bases between. The CDR3 is 15 amino acids. In DNA, the CDR3 is TGTGCCTGGAGTCTAGGTGTCGGGGTGAGCACTGAAGCTTTCTTT. Its protein product is CAWSLGVGVSTEAFF.

The J gene is TRBJ1-1, the V gene TRBV4-1; D call uncertain. There are 13 residues in the CDR3. Trimming cost V 4 bases and J 4 bases, with 10 bases left between them. Per the germline V gene, CDR1 is MGHRA and CDR2 is YSYEKL. Written as DNA, the CDR3 is TGCGCCAGCAGCCCTACAATGGGCACTGAAGCTTTCTTT. Residues: CASSPTMGTEAFF.

This chain joins TRBV20-1 and TRBJ2-1; 10 bases fit TRBD2. This CDR3 has 13 residues. With V trimmed by 7 bases and J by 10 bases, 10 bases remained unmatched. Germline V lookup: CDR1 DFQATT, CDR2 SNEGSKA (reference sequence). CDR3 loop: CSVSSGGAREQFF. The CDR3 DNA is TGCAGTGTGTCGAGCGGGGGGGCAAGGGAGCAGTTCTTC.

The V and J genes are TRBV12-3 or TRBV12-4 and TRBJ1-5, with TRBD1 as a possible D gene (5 bases). There are 15 residues in the CDR3. Trimming took off 3 bases at V and 7 bases at J, with 16 bases between the two ends. The CDR3 DNA sequence: TGTGCCAGCAGTTTCGGGGGGGAGGGTGTCCAGCCCCAGCATTTT. Encoded protein: CASSFGGEGVQPQHF.

Regarding this clonotype: One junction end does not reproduce the germline sequence, and a read error may be involved. The chain is built from TRBV7-7 and TRBJ2-2; 11 bases map to TRBD2. The germline V gene has CDR1 SSHAT and CDR2 FNYEAQ (reference sequence). This CDR3 is 16 amino acids long. CDR3 loop: CASSSLAGGNTGELFF. The DNA for the CDR3 is TGTGCTAGCAGCAGTCTAGCGGGGGGGAACACCGGGGAGCTGTTTTTT. The whole variable domain, remainder taken from reference TRBV7-7 and TRBJ2-2, is GAGVSQSPRYKVTKRGQDVTLRCDPISSHATLYWYQQALGQGPEFLTYFNYEAQPDKSGLPSDRFSAERPEGSISTLTIQRTEQRDSAMYRCASSSLAGGNTGELFFGEGSRLTVL.

This clonotype was picked up a small number of times. The chain is built from TRBV5-1 and TRBJ1-1, with D tentatively TRBD1 (6 bases). The CDR3 runs to 13 residues. Trimming removed 1 base at V and 7 bases at J, with 11 bases between. The germline V gene encodes CDR1 SGHRS and CDR2 YFSETQ. CDR3 nucleotide sequence: TGCGCCAGCAGCTTGACAGGGAGCGGTGAAGCTTTCTTT. The encoded protein is CASSLTGSGEAFF.

The V and J genes are TRBV14 and TRBJ1-5; 7 nucleotides match TRBD1. The trim removed 1 base at V and 4 bases at J, leaving 7 bases unmatched. This CDR3 region has 16 residues. Germline-derived CDR1 and CDR2 are SGHDN and FVKESK. The CDR3: CASSQGVGTENQPQHF. The CDR3 nucleotides are TGTGCCAGCAGCCAAGGTGTGGGGACAGAAAATCAGCCCCAGCATTTT.

This clonotype was counted once. The chain carries TRBV11-2 and TRBJ2-3; D might be TRBD1 (6 bases). The end of the DNA is better explained by TRBJ1-5, so the J call may be wrong. This CDR3 contains 18 residues. Germline CDR1 and CDR2: SGHAT and FQNNGV. CDR3 in amino acids: CASSFQGGGAFATDTQHF. CDR3 nucleotides: TGTGCCAGCAGCTTCCAGGGCGGGGGGGCATTTGCGACAGATACGCAGCATTTT.

A note on this clonotype: Relative to the germline gene, one junction end is altered; a read error may explain this. This chain uses TRBV4-1 with TRBJ1-2; tentatively, D is TRBD1 (6 bases). This CDR3 has 16 residues. Looked up from germline, CDR1 is MGHRA and CDR2 is YSYEKL. CDR3 sequence (DNA): TGCGCCAGCAACCAAGTAGGTACAGGGCCGCACTATGGCTACACCTTC. It translates to CASNQVGTGPHYGYTF.

This sequence joins TRBV7-3 and TRBJ2-1; 7 bases agree with TRBD1. V shed 6 bases and J 5 bases; nucleotides not matched to a gene: 10. The germline CDR1 and CDR2 sequences are SGHTA and FQGTGA. The CDR3 totals 15 residues. CDR3 loop: CASSLRDRPNNEQFF. In DNA form, the CDR3 reads TGTGCCAGCAGTCTCCGGGACAGACCAAACAATGAGCAGTTCTTC.

The genes are TRBV9 and TRBJ2-3; 11 bases agree with TRBD2. Germline V gene data show CDR1 as SGDLS and CDR2 as YYNGEE. CDR3 length equals 15 residues. The V segment lost 3 bases and the J segment 2 bases; nucleotides outside the gene matches: 2. The CDR3 region has the DNA TGTGCCAGCAGCGCGACTAGCGGGGACACAGATACGCAGTATTTT. It specifies CASSATSGDTDTQYF. The variable domain in full, with the rest retrieved from reference TRBV9 and TRBJ2-3, is DSGVTQTPKHLITATGQRVTLRCSPRSGDLSVYWYQQSLDQGLQFLIQYYNGEERAKGNILERFSAQQFPDLHSELNLSSLELGDSALYFCASSATSGDTDTQYFGPGTRLTVL.

This chain uses TRBV7-3 with TRBJ2-1; TRBD2 matches 13 bases. The ends lost 5 bases at V and 8 bases at J; junction bases unmatched: 6. The CDR3 totals 15 residues. Germline values: CDR1 SGHTA, CDR2 FQGTGA. CDR3 region: CASSRTSGGGYEQFF. The CDR3 DNA follows: TGTGCCAGCAGCCGGACTAGCGGGGGAGGTTATGAGCAGTTCTTC.

J is TRBJ2-1 and V is TRBV9, with TRBD1 matching over 7 bases. This CDR3 spans 15 amino acids. The V and J ends lost 4 bases and 9 bases, in that order; junction bases with no gene match: 13. Germline-derived CDR1 and CDR2 are SGDLS and YYNGEE. For the CDR3, the DNA is TGTGCCAGCAGCACCTCCTTGGACAGGATAGTTGAGCAGTTCTTC. This encodes CASSTSLDRIVEQFF.